The clone carrying this TCR beta chain was observed a handful of times. This record comes from a study of control samples from healthy donors and cancer patients. Sequencing used immunoSEQ multiplex PCR; TCRdb keeps in-frame clones, though not all of them. The sample comprises 100,000 to 150,000 clones, around 92% of which are singletons, and about 2.2% rests with the top ten. After removal of 4 bases from V and 5 bases from J, the junction contained 7 bases not matched to a gene. Germline assignment: CDR1 LNHDA and CDR2 SQIVND (reference sequence). This CDR3 spans 14 amino acids. Sequenced input: blood. This chain links TRBV19 with TRBJ1-2; 7 bases agree with TRBD1. The TCR sequence derives from a woman between 50 and 59 years old in good health. Written as DNA, the CDR3 is TGTGCCAGTAGTAGCCGGGGACAGAGATATGGCTACACCTTC. This encodes CASSSRGQRYGYTF.